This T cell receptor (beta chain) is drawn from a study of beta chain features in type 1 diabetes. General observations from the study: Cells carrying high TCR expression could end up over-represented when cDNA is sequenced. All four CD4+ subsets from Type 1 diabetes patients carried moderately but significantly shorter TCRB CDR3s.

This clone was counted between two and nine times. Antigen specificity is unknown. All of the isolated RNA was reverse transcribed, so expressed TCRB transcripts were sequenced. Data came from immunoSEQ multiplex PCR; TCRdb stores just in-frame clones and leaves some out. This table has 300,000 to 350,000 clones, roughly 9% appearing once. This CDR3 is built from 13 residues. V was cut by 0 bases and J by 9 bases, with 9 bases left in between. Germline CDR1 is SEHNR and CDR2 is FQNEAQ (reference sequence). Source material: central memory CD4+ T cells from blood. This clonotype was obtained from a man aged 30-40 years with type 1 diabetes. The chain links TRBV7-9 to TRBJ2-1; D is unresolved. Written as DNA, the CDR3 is TGTGCCAGCAGCTTAGCGCCCATGGGTGAGCAGTTCTTC. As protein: CASSLAPMGEQFF.